This is a list of T cell receptor beta chains from one sample in a study of blood T cell repertoires in COVID-19. Profiling relied on immunoSEQ multiplex PCR, and the TCRdb table lists in-frame clones only, not all of them. This sample has about 52,000 clones; about 81% occur once, and the top ten carry about 27%. The sample comprised peripheral blood. The receptors were sampled from a woman of 80 years or more with COVID-19, enrolled during active disease. CDR3s include the opening cysteine and the closing phenylalanine or tryptophan. Fields, in order: CDR3 DNA, CDR3 protein, D gene, V gene, clone size, J gene. D genes are given only for firm matches. Clone size is given for some rows only: seen once, a few or many times, or a class if the clone is expanded.

cdr3_nt: TGTGCCAGCAGCTCTTACATGTCTAGCACAGATACGCAGTATTTT
cdr3_aa: CASSSYMSSTDTQYF
d_call: .
v_call: TRBV7-3
clone_size: .
j_call: TRBJ2-3

cdr3_nt: TGTGCCAGCAGCCAAGATGGCGGGACCCGGACCCAGTACTTC
cdr3_aa: CASSQDGGTRTQYF
d_call: .
v_call: TRBV3-1/TRBV3-2
clone_size: .
j_call: TRBJ2-5

cdr3_nt: TGTGCCAGCAGCGTAGTGGGTAGCTCTTCACCCCTCCACTTT
cdr3_aa: CASSVVGSSSPLHF
d_call: .
v_call: TRBV9
clone_size: .
j_call: TRBJ1-6

cdr3_nt: TGTGCCTTGGGGCTAGCGATAAACACCGGGGAGCTGTTTTTT
cdr3_aa: CALGLAINTGELFF
d_call: .
v_call: TRBV30
clone_size: .
j_call: TRBJ2-2

cdr3_nt: TGTGCCAGCAGCCCAGGGACAGGGAATCAGCCCCAGCATTTT
cdr3_aa: CASSPGTGNQPQHF
d_call: TRBD1
v_call: TRBV7-2
clone_size: .
j_call: TRBJ1-5

cdr3_nt: TGTGCTAGCAGCTTAGCGTGGGACAGGGGGCCGAACACTGAAGCTTTCTTT
cdr3_aa: CASSLAWDRGPNTEAFF
d_call: TRBD1
v_call: TRBV7-7
clone_size: .
j_call: TRBJ1-1

cdr3_nt: TGTGCCAGCAGCGAAGGGGGGGGTAGATTCTTT
cdr3_aa: CASSEGGGRFF
d_call: .
v_call: TRBV3-1/TRBV3-2
clone_size: .
j_call: TRBJ1-1

cdr3_nt: TGCGCCAGCAGCCCCCCGGGGGGGTATACTGAAGCTTTCTTT
cdr3_aa: CASSPPGGYTEAFF
d_call: .
v_call: TRBV5-1
clone_size: .
j_call: TRBJ1-1

cdr3_nt: TGTGCCAGCAGTTTTGGGTCGACAGGGACTGGAAACACCATATATTTT
cdr3_aa: CASSFGSTGTGNTIYF
d_call: TRBD1
v_call: TRBV28
clone_size: .
j_call: TRBJ1-3

cdr3_nt: TGTGCCAGCAGCCAAGATACGGACTTTAGCTACACCTTC
cdr3_aa: CASSQDTDFSYTF
d_call: .
v_call: TRBV14
clone_size: few
j_call: TRBJ1-2

cdr3_nt: TGTGCCAGCAGTTCCCCACGGCTAGCGGCATACGAGCAGTACTTC
cdr3_aa: CASSSPRLAAYEQYF
d_call: TRBD2
v_call: TRBV27
clone_size: .
j_call: TRBJ2-7

cdr3_nt: TGTGCCAGCAGCTTAGGGACAGGAAACTATGGCTACACCTTC
cdr3_aa: CASSLGTGNYGYTF
d_call: TRBD1
v_call: TRBV7-2
clone_size: .
j_call: TRBJ1-2

cdr3_nt: TGTGCCAGCTTAACTTTGACAGGGAATAATTCACCCCTCCACTTT
cdr3_aa: CASLTLTGNNSPLHF
d_call: TRBD1
v_call: TRBV28
clone_size: .
j_call: TRBJ1-6

cdr3_nt: TGCAGCGTCGTCAGGCAGGCGAACACTGAAGCTTTCTTT
cdr3_aa: CSVVRQANTEAFF
d_call: .
v_call: TRBV29-1
clone_size: few
j_call: TRBJ1-1

cdr3_nt: TGTGCCAGCAGTGAAGCATCGTACGGGGGCTACACCTTC
cdr3_aa: CASSEASYGGYTF
d_call: .
v_call: TRBV6-1
clone_size: .
j_call: TRBJ1-2

cdr3_nt: TGTGCCAGCAGCCCAGGGCGGGCTAGCGAATACTCCTACAATGAGCAGTTCTTC
cdr3_aa: CASSPGRASEYSYNEQFF
d_call: .
v_call: TRBV9
clone_size: .
j_call: TRBJ2-1

cdr3_nt: TGTGCCAGCAGTGGCGGGAGCTACACCGGGGAGCTGTTTTTT
cdr3_aa: CASSGGSYTGELFF
d_call: TRBD2
v_call: TRBV11-2
clone_size: .
j_call: TRBJ2-2

cdr3_nt: TGTGCTAGTGGTCGGACAGGCTCCTACGAGCAGTACTTC
cdr3_aa: CASGRTGSYEQYF
d_call: TRBD1
v_call: TRBV12-5
clone_size: .
j_call: TRBJ2-7

cdr3_nt: TGTGCCAGTAGCTCACAGGAGGCGGGGGACACTGAAGCTTTCTTT
cdr3_aa: CASSSQEAGDTEAFF
d_call: .
v_call: TRBV19
clone_size: .
j_call: TRBJ1-1

cdr3_nt: TGCGCCAGCAGCTTGTCCCCTAGCGATAGGGATACGCAGTATTTT
cdr3_aa: CASSLSPSDRDTQYF
d_call: .
v_call: TRBV5-1
clone_size: .
j_call: TRBJ2-3

cdr3_nt: TGTGCTAGTGGTTTGGGAGCGGGAGTAAATGAGCAGTTCTTC
cdr3_aa: CASGLGAGVNEQFF
d_call: TRBD2
v_call: TRBV12-5
clone_size: .
j_call: TRBJ2-1

cdr3_nt: TGTGCACAACTGCAAACCCATCTCCCGCGAGAGGGGGGGCTTGGCTACACCTTC
cdr3_aa: CAQLQTHLPREGGLGYTF
d_call: .
v_call: TRBV30
clone_size: few
j_call: TRBJ1-2

cdr3_nt: TGTGCCAGCAGTGCACGACAGGGAACTAGCTCCTACGAGCAGTACTTC
cdr3_aa: CASSARQGTSSYEQYF
d_call: TRBD1
v_call: TRBV6-6
clone_size: .
j_call: TRBJ2-7

cdr3_nt: TGTGCCAGCAGCAAAGGAAAGCTGGTAGCGGGACCCTACGAGCAGTACTTC
cdr3_aa: CASSKGKLVAGPYEQYF
d_call: .
v_call: TRBV21-1
clone_size: .
j_call: TRBJ2-7

cdr3_nt: TGTGCCAGCAGCGCGACTTACTCTGGAAACACCATATATTTT
cdr3_aa: CASSATYSGNTIYF
d_call: .
v_call: TRBV9
clone_size: .
j_call: TRBJ1-3

cdr3_nt: TGTGCCAGCAGCCTTAACAGGGCCTCTGGGGAAAAACTGTTTTTT
cdr3_aa: CASSLNRASGEKLFF
d_call: .
v_call: TRBV7-3
clone_size: once
j_call: TRBJ1-4

cdr3_nt: TGTGCCACCAGCTTTCGGCAGGGGACCCACGAGCAGTACTTC
cdr3_aa: CATSFRQGTHEQYF
d_call: .
v_call: TRBV15
clone_size: .
j_call: TRBJ2-7

cdr3_nt: TGTGCCAGCAGCCAATCTAGTGGGACAGCCGCCGAGCAGTACTTC
cdr3_aa: CASSQSSGTAAEQYF
d_call: TRBD1
v_call: TRBV16
clone_size: .
j_call: TRBJ2-7

cdr3_nt: TGTGCCAGCAGCTTGGATGGCAGGGGAAAGAACACTGAAGCTTTCTTT
cdr3_aa: CASSLDGRGKNTEAFF
d_call: .
v_call: TRBV5-6
clone_size: .
j_call: TRBJ1-1

cdr3_nt: TGTGCCATCAGTGACGGGAGCTCCTACGAGCAGTACTTC
cdr3_aa: CAISDGSSYEQYF
d_call: .
v_call: TRBV10-3
clone_size: .
j_call: TRBJ2-7

cdr3_nt: TGTGCCAGCAGCCAACGAAGGGGGTCTGGGGCCAACGTCCTGACTTTC
cdr3_aa: CASSQRRGSGANVLTF
d_call: .
v_call: TRBV3-1/TRBV3-2
clone_size: .
j_call: TRBJ2-6

cdr3_nt: TGTGCCAGCAGCTTAAGTCGGCTAGCGGGAACCTACGAGCAGTACTTC
cdr3_aa: CASSLSRLAGTYEQYF
d_call: TRBD2
v_call: TRBV7-2
clone_size: .
j_call: TRBJ2-7

cdr3_nt: TGTGCCAGCAGTGAACTTACGGGACACTATAGCAATCAGCCCCAGCATTTT
cdr3_aa: CASSELTGHYSNQPQHF
d_call: .
v_call: TRBV6-1
clone_size: once
j_call: TRBJ1-5

cdr3_nt: TGTGCCAGCAGTTTAGTCGTATACAATGAGCAGTTCTTC
cdr3_aa: CASSLVVYNEQFF
d_call: .
v_call: TRBV12-3/TRBV12-4
clone_size: .
j_call: TRBJ2-1

cdr3_nt: TGTGCCAGCTTGGGACAGATGAACACTGAAGCTTTCTTT
cdr3_aa: CASLGQMNTEAFF
d_call: TRBD1
v_call: TRBV6-5
clone_size: once
j_call: TRBJ1-1